This TCR beta chain was sequenced in a study of STAT5B mutations in CD4+ large granular lymphocyte leukemia. As for this clone: Its target is unknown.

Study-level results: About 25% of private leukemic clonotypes occurred rarely in other patients' non-leukemic repertoires. CD4-sorted patient repertoires seemed more clonal than healthy CD4+ repertoires.

CDR1 and CDR2 from the germline V gene are MDHEN and SYDVKM. The CDR3 spans 15 residues. Deletions cut 2 bases from V and 6 bases from J, with 13 bases between. Libraries were prepared by immunoSEQ multiplex PCR; TCRdb keeps only in-frame clonotypes and omits some of them. Counted here are under 25,000 clones, 74% occurring once; the ten biggest clones make up roughly a tenth. The clonotype comes from a human donor in good health. The specimen was CD4+ T cells from blood buffy coats. This rearrangement joins TRBV28 to TRBJ2-2; D unclear. CDR3 sequence reads: CASSLPGVKAGELFF. CDR3 bases: TGTGCCAGCAGTTTACCAGGAGTAAAGGCCGGGGAGCTGTTTTTT. The variable domain in full, with the rest retrieved from reference TRBV28 and TRBJ2-2, is DVKVTQSSRYLVKRTGEKVFLECVQDMDHENMFWYRQDPGLGLRLIYFSYDVKMKEKGDIPEGYSVSREKKERFSLILESASTNQTSMYLCASSLPGVKAGELFFGEGSRLTVL.